This TCR beta chain was found in a study of blood T cells in healthy people across ages. Looking at the study overall: The capture of about one barcoded beta molecule per two T cells was achieved by template switching.

The donors, healthy Caucasians from Russia, were aged 6 to 90. Samples each had at least 5 micrograms of total RNA extracted. Together with a sample-barcoded 5' primer, a J-beta primer mix was included in a second PCR lasting about 7 to 12 cycles. TCRdb ran MiXCR on the 5' RACE reads and lists one entry per CDR3 protein. The table records fewer than 750,000 distinct CDR3 sequences, about 45% of them present only once. Notes on the study in general: CMV status of donors was not determined, possibly confounding expanded clonotype changes.

The germline V gene encodes CDR1 MGHRA and CDR2 YSYEKL. The V and J ends lost 1 base and 2 bases, in that order; junction bases with no gene match: 6. The CDR3 spans 17 residues. Of note for this clonotype: As yet, its antigen is unknown.

The V and J genes are TRBV4-1 and TRBJ2-5; 11 nucleotides line up with TRBD2. This clonotype originated in a man older than 75 in good health. The specimen sequenced was blood. The CDR3 region is CASSQGTTSGAQETQYF. The CDR3 DNA follows: TGCGCCAGCAGCCAAGGAACGACTAGCGGGGCACAAGAGACCCAGTACTTC.